A single sample is the source of the 4 T cell receptor beta chains below, sequenced in a study of cytomegalovirus exposure and HLA in healthy donors. PCR employed 60 Vbeta and 13 Jbeta primers. Produced via immunoSEQ multiplex PCR; TCRdb's table is partial and in-frame only. The sample has some 130,000 clones, over 75% seen once. The material sequenced was PBMCs. The receptors were sampled from a man aged 25 to 40 in good health.

V and J are TRBV11-1 and TRBJ2-7; 9 nucleotides match TRBD1. Trimming cost V 5 bases and J 0 bases; bases outside gene matches: 5. Germline CDR1 is SGHAT and CDR2 is FQDESV (reference sequence). The CDR3 spans 15 residues. The CDR3 nucleotides are TGTGCCAGCAGCCATCCGGGACAGGGCTCCTACGAGCAGTACTTC. This translates into CASSHPGQGSYEQYF.

The CDR3 sequence: CASSLRQNEQFF. The CDR3 DNA is TGTGCCAGCAGCCTTAGACAGAATGAGCAGTTCTTC. The chain couples TRBV14 to TRBJ2-1; the D gene is possibly TRBD1 (5 bases). Germline values: CDR1 SGHDN, CDR2 FVKESK. Deletions cut 4 bases from V and 7 bases from J, with 8 bases between. The CDR3 contains 12 residues.

This clone appeared once. The chain links TRBV25-1 to TRBJ2-1; 14 bases line up with TRBD2. Germline loops: CDR1 MGHDK, CDR2 SYGVNS. The CDR3 is 16 residues long. Trimming took 3 bases from V and 9 from J; bases not matched to a gene: 7. The CDR3 loop is CASSDPRLAGGLEQFF. CDR3 nucleotides: TGTGCCAGCAGTGATCCCCGACTAGCGGGAGGGCTTGAGCAGTTCTTC.

This clone appeared a single time. V and J are TRBV13 and TRBJ2-7; 8 nucleotides match TRBD1. CDR3 length equals 15 residues. The germline V gene encodes CDR1 PRHDT and CDR2 FYEKMQ (reference sequence). With V trimmed by 0 bases and J by 2 bases, 3 bases remained unmatched. The CDR3 DNA sequence: TGTGCCAGCAGCTTAGGTGACAGGGGAACCTACGAGCAGTACTTC. It encodes CASSLGDRGTYEQYF.